This T cell receptor beta chain appears in the sequencing data of a study of shared clonotypes between healthy human individuals. The V gene lost 0 bases and the J gene lost 2 bases, with 9 bases spanning the gap. Germline V gives CDR1 MNHEY, CDR2 SVGAGI. CDR3 length: 15 amino acids. Method: immunoSEQ multiplex PCR; TCRdb's copy keeps in-frame clones and lacks some. The table shows 1.5 million to 1.9 million clones, with under 99% occurring only once. This chain uses TRBV6-5 with TRBJ2-3; D unresolved. The clonotype was recovered from a man aged 25 to 40 in good health. Sequenced: naive CD4+ T cells sorted from blood. Stated subset: CD45RA+ positively selected. The CDR3 DNA sequence: TGTGCCAGCAGTTACTCGGGGATAACCACAGATACGCAGTATTTT. This translates into CASSYSGITTDTQYF.